This section outlines one T cell receptor beta chain sequence together with its context. The data belong to a study of blood T cell repertoires in COVID-19. Background on the study: The United States, Italy and Spain supplied acute and convalescent COVID-19 samples. T cells, B-cell-depleted T cells, or PBMCs provided the cDNA or gDNA that served as material.

Looked up from germline, CDR1 is MGHRA and CDR2 is YSYEKL. J gave up 4 bases and V 1 base, and 4 bases lay outside the gene matches. The CDR3 consists of 15 residues. The authors' processing: Estimates of nucleated cell counts were drawn from the amplification of reference gene primers. The data were produced by immunoSEQ multiplex PCR, yet TCRdb's version contains in-frame clones alone and is incomplete. V and J calls and clone size are as listed in that table; D and trimming were resolved from the DNA. The repertoire holds about 99,000 clones, with 84% as singletons. Input material: peripheral blood. This clonotype was sampled from a man in his 70s with active or convalescent COVID-19. The rearrangement links TRBV4-1 to TRBJ2-3; 8 nucleotides align to TRBD2. The CDR3 nucleotides read TGCGCCAGCAGCCAAGTAGAGCGGGGGTCAGATACGCAGTATTTT. It encodes CASSQVERGSDTQYF.